The source of this T cell receptor (beta chain) is a study of T cell repertoires in cytomegalovirus infection. Study summary: Matching HLA type and CMV infection were both indicated by public TCR beta signatures. General study findings and limits: In two of eight donors, the top clonotype was HLA-C-restricted CMV-specific.

The CDR3 runs 15 residues. V was cut by 5 bases and J by 7 bases, with 20 bases left in between. Germline V gene lookup returns CDR1 SGHVS and CDR2 FQNEAQ. From the reads, TCRdb called clonotypes with MiXCR, one entry per CDR3 protein. The sample shows about 360,000 distinct CDR3 sequences, around a third of them seen only once. As for this clonotype: The antigen is unknown.

The sample in question was cultured PBMCs, obtained from culture after CMV antigen stimulation. V usage is TRBV7-8 and J usage is TRBJ1-1; unclear D gene. This TCR derives from a human donor in good health (CMV status not recorded). Some clones in this sample may be carry-over from other donors' samples. The CDR3 loop reads CASSTRQRAAVEAFF. In DNA, the CDR3 is TGTGCCAGCAGCACGAGGCAGCGGGCAGCGGTTGAAGCTTTCTTT. The full variable domain, completed using reference TRBV7-8 and TRBJ1-1, is GAGVSQSPRYKVAKRGQDVALRCDPISGHVSLFWYQQALGQGPEFLTYFQNEAQLDKSGLPSDRFFAERPEGSVSTLKIQRTQQEDSAVYLCASSTRQRAAVEAFFGQGTRLTVV.